These T cell receptor beta chains were read from a single sample in a study of T cells in Graves' hyperthyroidism and ophthalmopathy. TCRdb redid the calling of the multiplex PCR reads with MiXCR, one entry per CDR3 protein. The data hold 600,000 to 850,000 distinct CDR3 sequences, with 15% to 20% observed a single time. The sample was blood. These receptors all come from a woman aged 45 to 65 with Graves' hyperthyroidism that later progressed to Graves' ophthalmopathy. CDR3s include the opening cysteine and the closing phenylalanine or tryptophan. Each record gives: V gene, clone size, D gene, J gene, CDR3 DNA, CDR3 protein. The D gene is left open where the match is weak. Clone size is shown for a subset of rows, as once, few, many or a class of expanded clone.

TRBV3-1	many	.	TRBJ2-7	TGTGCCAGCAGCCAAGGCCGGGGGGCCCCCTACGAGCAGTACTTC	CASSQGRGAPYEQYF
TRBV7-3	many	.	TRBJ2-5	TGTGCCAGCAGCGCCGCTGGGGGGCTTAGAGAGACCCAGTACTTC	CASSAAGGLRETQYF
TRBV4-2	few	TRBD1	TRBJ1-1	TGTGCCAGCAGCCAAGGGGACAGGGCCACTGAAGCTTTCTTT	CASSQGDRATEAFF
TRBV7-8	many	.	TRBJ1-5	TGTGCCAGCAGCCCTCTGGGGGGTTGGCATCAGCCCCAGCATTTT	CASSPLGGWHQPQHF
TRBV3-1	few	.	TRBJ1-2	TGTGCCAGCAGCCAAGGGGGCGCGGTGGGCTACACCTTC	CASSQGGAVGYTF
TRBV6-1	few	TRBD2	TRBJ2-5	TGTGCCAGCAGTGATGGGACTAGCAGAGAAGAGACCCAGTACTTC	CASSDGTSREETQYF
TRBV3-1	many	.	TRBJ2-5	TGTGCCAGCAGCCAGTTTGAGACCCAGTACTTC	CASSQFETQYF
TRBV30	few	.	TRBJ1-4	TGTGCCTGGAGGACAACAACTGATGAAAAACTGTTTTTT	CAWRTTTDEKLFF
TRBV11-2	.	.	TRBJ1-1	TGTGCCAGCAGCTTATCAAGGGTTTTCGCTGAAGCTTTCTTT	CASSLSRVFAEAFF
TRBV7-9	.	.	TRBJ2-5	TGTGCCAGCAGCTTATTGGCGGGCGGGAAGACCCAGTACTTC	CASSLLAGGKTQYF
TRBV12-3/TRBV12-4	many	.	TRBJ1-2	TGTGCCAGCAGTTTCATATCTCGTCAGGGAATCTATGGCTACACCTTC	CASSFISRQGIYGYTF
TRBV20-1	.	TRBD1	TRBJ1-5	TGCAGTGCTAGCGCACTCGGGACAGGGACGCCTCAGCCCCAGCATTTT	CSASALGTGTPQPQHF
TRBV2	many	TRBD1	TRBJ1-4	TGTGCCAGCCGTACCGACAGGGTAGAGGAAAAACTGTTTTTT	CASRTDRVEEKLFF
TRBV25-1	once	.	TRBJ1-4	TGTGCCAGCAGTTCAGGGGCCGAATTTGAAAAACTGTTTTTT	CASSSGAEFEKLFF
TRBV4-1	few	TRBD1	TRBJ1-5	TGCGCCAGCAGCCAAGATACGGGGACAGTTAATCAGCCCCAGCATTTT	CASSQDTGTVNQPQHF
TRBV28	few	.	TRBJ2-3	TGTGCCAGCAGTTCCACACCGGGACTTTCGATTAGCACAGATACGCAGTATTTT	CASSSTPGLSISTDTQYF
TRBV9	few	.	TRBJ2-7	TGTGCCAGCAGCGGTCCGGCAGTCTACGAGCAGTACTTC	CASSGPAVYEQYF
TRBV6-1	.	.	TRBJ1-1	TGTGCCAGCAGTTGGGGGTTTGAAGCTTTCTTT	CASSWGFEAFF
TRBV3-1	few	.	TRBJ2-1	TGTGCCAGCAGCCCAATCGGAGTTCCCATACCCAATGAGCAGTTCTTC	CASSPIGVPIPNEQFF